This T cell receptor beta chain originates from a study of T cell responses to AZD1222 COVID-19 vaccine (dated by TCRdb to the early 2020s). About the study as a whole: AZD1222 recipients with second doses at about 4 weeks or about 12 weeks were pooled, because spike-specific TCR depth and breadth did not differ between schedules. Enrollment into the trials was organized by age into subgroups of 18-55, 56-69 and 70-plus years, and those subgroups contained roughly 150, 30 and 60 TCR-sequenced participants, respectively. TCR sequencing covered some 250 trial participants: 200 to 210 given two doses of AZD1222 and 26 given two doses of MenACWY control vaccine.

The time point label corresponds to: baseline before first vaccination. Vaccinee samples came from UK trials COV001 and COV002, including a single-blind randomized controlled phase 2/3 trial of AZD1222 (ChAdOx1 nCoV-19) in healthy adults. For TCRbeta chain sequencing, PBMC samples from trial participants were taken at day 0 and at day 28 after the second dose. As concerns this clone: This receptor's antigen is unknown. No base-level quality is on record; no much larger clone is a single base apart.

The CDR3 regions of human TCRbeta chains were analyzed by immunosequencing. Per the source publication's procedure: Repertoire TCRs were checked for matches against a reference library of SARS-CoV-2-specific TCRs that had been generated using the MIRA antigen-specificity platform. Breadth was defined as the fraction of unique TCRs that were SARS-CoV-2-associated, and depth was defined as the fraction of total T cells that were SARS-CoV-2-associated. Each spike-specific TCR was assigned to its reactive spike region and to a CD4 or CD8 class using the MIRA data. Log10-transformed breadth and depth values were compared by one-way ANOVA with Sidak's multiple comparisons tests. TCRdb stores this immuneACCESS table with in-frame sequences only. Part of the clones is absent; in the studies checked, under half of the shortfall reflects unresolved V genes, and no reason is known for the rest. V, J and clone size were drawn from that table, and D and trimming were deduced from the DNA. Counted in this sample were roughly 110,000 clones; around 91% of them appeared once. The ten largest clonotypes hold approximately 22% of the sample.

As encoded in the germline V gene (reference sequence), CDR1 is LGHDT while CDR2 is YNNKEL. The CDR3 contains 13 residues, cysteine and phenylalanine counted. Kept here is only the CDR3 DNA, which spans 39 bases and is read in frame from base 1. Trimming accounts for 4 bases at V and 11 bases at J, while the number of junction bases matched to no gene is 7. What the research found in general, with its limitations: Conclusions about previously exposed vaccinees are limited, since just six AZD1222 recipients were seropositive for SARS-CoV-2 at baseline. No day 14 peak-response samples were available, so repertoires were characterized only after the peak T cell response. The 56-69-year group was small, and its depth increase did not reach significance, likely because of low power. Reportedly, close to half of the unique spike-specific TCRs recognized epitopes lying outside the regions that are mutated in the B.1.351 and B.1.1.7 variants. Vaccine-associated CD4 TCRs spanned the whole spike protein, with dominant responses in regions 160-218 and 743-854. Participants were mostly white British, with more females than males. The authors suggested clonal diversity may have been underestimated. After two AZD1222 doses, spike-specific TCR breadth and depth were significantly higher than at day 0 and than in MenACWY recipients.

The sequence came from an adult in good health. The sequenced sample was peripheral blood, obtained on day 0 of AZD1222 vaccination. The V and J segments used are TRBV3-1 (or the pseudogene TRBV3-2) and TRBJ1-4, with 7 bases matching TRBD1. The CDR3 region reads CASSLTTGRKLFF. The nucleotide sequence reads as follows: TGTGCCAGCAGCCTAACGACAGGGCGGAAACTGTTTTTT.